Listed here are 20 T cell receptor beta chains from one sample, sequenced in a study of blood T cell repertoires in COVID-19. Data came from immunoSEQ multiplex PCR; TCRdb stores just in-frame clones and leaves some out. The top ten hold around a sixth of the sample, which has approximately 190,000 clones, 79% seen once. Specimen: peripheral blood. Source of these receptors: a man between 60 and 70 years old with active or convalescent COVID-19.

This clone came up a few times. The V call is TRBV12-3 or TRBV12-4, the J call TRBJ1-2, with 7 bases identical to TRBD1. V trimming: 6 bases; J trimming: 7 bases; junction bases outside the gene matches: 8. The CDR3 has 13 amino acids. In nucleotides, the CDR3 is TGTGCCAGCAGCTCCGGGACAGTACCTGGCTACACCTTC. It encodes CASSSGTVPGYTF.

The CDR3 here is CASREGTGRTEAFF. The CDR3 bases are TGTGCCAGCAGGGAAGGGACAGGGAGGACTGAAGCTTTCTTT. V gene TRBV28 combines with J gene TRBJ1-1, with 9 bases lining up with TRBD1. V was pared by 6 bases and J by 5 bases, with 7 bases of the junction left unmatched. The germline CDR1 and CDR2 sequences are MDHEN and SYDVKM. The CDR3 consists of 14 residues.

This sequence joins TRBV6-1 and TRBJ2-3; perhaps TRBD2 as D (7 bases). CDR3 size: 13 residues. V lost 3 bases to trimming and J lost 5 bases, with 9 bases between them. Germline V CDR1 and CDR2: MNHNS, SASEGT. CDR3 DNA sequence: TGTGCCAGCAGTGACGGGGGGCGAGATACGCAGTATTTT. Translation: CASSDGGRDTQYF.

This chain connects TRBV19 to TRBJ2-3, with 7 bases fitting TRBD1. This CDR3 contains 16 residues. Trimming at V came to 1 base and at J to 5 bases, leaving 9 bases not matched to a gene. Germline CDR1 reads LNHDA; CDR2 reads SQIVND (reference sequence). DNA for the CDR3: TGTGCCAGTAGTATAGGAGGGACAGTTGCACAAGATACGCAGTATTTT. This gives the protein CASSIGGTVAQDTQYF.

The chain combines TRBV25-1 with TRBJ1-4, with a tentative D call TRBD1 (5 bases). V was cut by 8 bases and J by 8 bases, with 21 bases left in between. Per germline, CDR1 MGHDK and CDR2 SYGVNS. CDR3 length: 15 amino acids. The CDR3 loop is CASEAGGAVGEKLFF. DNA of the CDR3: TGTGCCAGCGAGGCCGGCGGGGCCGTCGGGGAAAAACTGTTTTTT.

The chain couples TRBV15 to TRBJ2-5; the match to TRBD2 covers 15 bases. Unmatched junction bases numbered 9, after V lost 5 bases and J lost 2 bases. The CDR3 is 18 residues long. Per germline, CDR1 LNHNV and CDR2 YYDKDF (reference sequence). CDR3 sequence: CATSGLAGGPFGQETQYF. In DNA form, the CDR3 reads TGTGCCACCAGCGGACTAGCGGGAGGGCCGTTCGGGCAAGAGACCCAGTACTTC.

The chain employs TRBV5-4 and TRBJ2-1; 14 nucleotides align to TRBD2. The germline V gene has CDR1 SGHNT and CDR2 YYREEE (reference sequence). The CDR3 extends over 16 amino acids. V gave up 4 bases and J gave up 8 bases; unmatched junction bases: 8. CDR3 sequence: CASSRAGTSGSYEQFF. The CDR3 DNA is TGTGCCAGCAGCCGCGCCGGGACTAGCGGGAGTTATGAGCAGTTCTTC.

The genes are TRBV27 and TRBJ2-3; TRBD2 matches at 15 bases. The CDR3 loop spans 19 amino acids. Germline CDR1 reads MNHEY; CDR2 reads SMNVEV (reference sequence). With 4 bases clipped from V and 8 bases from J, the junction kept 16 bases outside the gene matches. This chain's CDR3 is CASSSEMGGTSGGIGTQYF. As DNA, the CDR3 is TGTGCCAGCAGTTCCGAAATGGGCGGGACTAGCGGGGGGATTGGTACGCAGTATTTT.

V gene TRBV3-1 (or the pseudogene TRBV3-2) combines with J gene TRBJ2-3; 10 bases are a match to TRBD2. Germline V gives CDR1 LGHDT, CDR2 YNNKEL (reference sequence). The CDR3 is made up of 16 amino acids. The V and J ends lost 4 bases and 6 bases, in that order; junction bases with no gene match: 10. The CDR3 loop is CASSPPPLAGADTQYF. The CDR3 region has the DNA TGTGCCAGCAGCCCCCCTCCCCTAGCGGGAGCCGATACGCAGTATTTT.

This chain links TRBV5-1 with TRBJ1-4; the match to TRBD1 covers 8 bases. Germline V gives CDR1 SGHRS, CDR2 YFSETQ. The V and J ends lost 4 bases and 8 bases, in that order; junction bases with no gene match: 7. The CDR3 is made up of 14 amino acids. The CDR3 reads CASSVDREGEKLFF. As DNA, the CDR3 is TGCGCCAGCAGCGTGGACAGGGAAGGCGAAAAACTGTTTTTT.

The V and J genes are TRBV7-2 and TRBJ2-1, with D possibly TRBD1 on 6 matching bases. Germline V gene sequence: CDR1 SGHTA, CDR2 FQGNSA. The CDR3 consists of 15 residues. V dropped 5 bases and J dropped 5 bases, with 16 bases sitting between them. As DNA, the CDR3 is TGTGCCAGCAGCATTACAGGGTTACGGAACAATGAGCAGTTCTTC. It encodes CASSITGLRNNEQFF.

The J gene is TRBJ2-7, the V gene TRBV28, with 7 bases fitting TRBD1. There are 14 residues in the CDR3. Germline values: CDR1 MDHEN, CDR2 SYDVKM. After removal of 7 bases from V and 3 bases from J, the junction contained 9 bases not matched to a gene. The CDR3 DNA reads as TGTGCCAGCACCTTCAGACAGGGCGACTACGAGCAGTACTTC. This encodes CASTFRQGDYEQYF. Full variable domain (remainder filled in from reference TRBV28 and TRBJ2-7): DVKVTQSSRYLVKRTGEKVFLECVQDMDHENMFWYRQDPGLGLRLIYFSYDVKMKEKGDIPEGYSVSREKKERFSLILESASTNQTSMYLCASTFRQGDYEQYFGPGTRLTVT.

The gene calls are TRBV7-9 and TRBJ2-3; TRBD2 aligns across 11 bases. This CDR3 has 16 amino acids. J lost 3 bases, V lost 5 bases, and 7 bases had no gene match. In germline, CDR1 is SEHNR, CDR2 FQNEAQ (reference sequence). The CDR3 is CASSVKTSGMTDTQYF. CDR3 nucleotides: TGTGCCAGCAGCGTTAAGACTAGCGGGATGACAGATACGCAGTATTTT.

Points on this clone: At the DNA level, this CDR3 is encoded by other sequences in the same sample as well. V gene TRBV5-1 combines with J gene TRBJ1-5; D is uncertain. Trimming pared 0 bases from V and 3 bases from J, leaving 10 bases between. Germline V gene sequence: CDR1 SGHRS, CDR2 YFSETQ. The CDR3 extends over 15 amino acids. The CDR3 DNA follows: TGCGCCAGCAGCTTGGATGGGCAGTACAATCAGCCCCAGCATTTT. This sequence encodes CASSLDGQYNQPQHF.

J is TRBJ2-3 and V is TRBV2; D possibly corresponds to TRBD2 (6 bases). The V gene lost 10 bases and the J gene lost 4 bases, with 15 bases spanning the gap. The CDR3 has 13 amino acids. Germline V gene lookup returns CDR1 SNHLY and CDR2 FYNNEI. The chain's CDR3 is CANWDSGPDTQYF. In DNA, the CDR3 is TGTGCCAACTGGGACTCCGGCCCAGATACGCAGTATTTT.

This chain joins TRBV9 and TRBJ2-1; D is perhaps TRBD1 (6 bases). V was trimmed by 0 bases and J by 7 bases, leaving 14 bases between them. The CDR3 totals 15 residues. Germline CDR1 SGDLS, CDR2 YYNGEE. CDR3 amino acids: CASSVAPGQLNEQFF. The CDR3, as DNA: TGTGCCAGCAGCGTAGCACCGGGACAATTGAATGAGCAGTTCTTC.

In this sample, this clone turned up once. V is TRBV20-1 and J is TRBJ2-3, with D tentatively TRBD2 (5 bases). CDR3 length: 11 residues. Germline assignment: CDR1 DFQATT and CDR2 SNEGSKA (reference sequence). CDR3 loop: CSGLITDTQYF. In nucleotides, the CDR3 is TGCAGCGGACTTATCACAGATACGCAGTATTTT.

The V and J genes are TRBV25-1 and TRBJ2-7, with TRBD1 matching 7 bases. The germline V gene has CDR1 MGHDK and CDR2 SYGVNS. V shed 5 bases and J 3 bases; nucleotides not matched to a gene: 7. The length of the CDR3 is 14 residues. The DNA for the CDR3 is TGTGCCAGCAGTCCCGGGACAGAGCGCTACGAGCAGTACTTC. Translating it yields CASSPGTERYEQYF.

The chain combines TRBV9 with TRBJ2-5; TRBD2 matches at 11 bases. The germline V gene encodes CDR1 SGDLS and CDR2 YYNGEE. J lost 5 bases, V lost 0 bases, and 6 bases had no gene match. CDR3 length: 16 amino acids. This CDR3 reads CASSVVSGRGVETQYF. The CDR3 nucleotides read TGTGCCAGCAGCGTAGTTAGCGGGAGGGGGGTTGAGACCCAGTACTTC.

The V call is TRBV28, the J call TRBJ2-5; 9 bases match TRBD1. From germline, CDR1 is MDHEN and CDR2 SYDVKM. The CDR3 contains 15 residues. J gave up 6 bases and V 5 bases, and 10 bases lay outside the gene matches. The CDR3 DNA sequence: TGTGCCAGCAGTCCAGGGACAGGGAGTCGGAAGACCCAGTACTTC. As protein: CASSPGTGSRKTQYF. The full variable domain, its missing parts supplied by reference TRBV28 and TRBJ2-5, is DVKVTQSSRYLVKRTGEKVFLECVQDMDHENMFWYRQDPGLGLRLIYFSYDVKMKEKGDIPEGYSVSREKKERFSLILESASTNQTSMYLCASSPGTGSRKTQYFGPGTRLLVL.